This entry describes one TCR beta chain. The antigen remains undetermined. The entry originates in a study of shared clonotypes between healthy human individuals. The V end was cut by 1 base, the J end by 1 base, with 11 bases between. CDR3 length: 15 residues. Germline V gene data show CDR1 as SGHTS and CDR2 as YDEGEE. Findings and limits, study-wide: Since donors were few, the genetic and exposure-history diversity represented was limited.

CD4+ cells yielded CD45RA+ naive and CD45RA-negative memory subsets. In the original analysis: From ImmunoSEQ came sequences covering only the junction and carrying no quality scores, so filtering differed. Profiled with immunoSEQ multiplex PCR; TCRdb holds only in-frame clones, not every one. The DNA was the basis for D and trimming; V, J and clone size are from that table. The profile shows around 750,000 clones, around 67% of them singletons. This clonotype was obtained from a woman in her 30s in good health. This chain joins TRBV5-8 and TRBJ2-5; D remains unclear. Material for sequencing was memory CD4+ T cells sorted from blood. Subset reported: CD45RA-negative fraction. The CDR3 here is CASSLIPGPQETQYF. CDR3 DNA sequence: TGTGCCAGCAGCTTGATACCTGGGCCCCAAGAGACCCAGTACTTC. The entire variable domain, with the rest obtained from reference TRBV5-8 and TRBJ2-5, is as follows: EAGVTQSPTHLIKTRGQQATLRCSPISGHTSVYWYQQALGLGLQFLLWYDEGEERNRGNFPPRFSGRQFPNYSSELNVNALELEDSALYLCASSLIPGPQETQYFGPGTRLLVL.